This TCR beta chain comes out of a study of beta chain features in type 1 diabetes. For the study at large: All samples yielded over 95,000,000 examined sorted cells.

Since all of the isolated RNA was reverse transcribed, expressed TCRB transcripts were what got sequenced. The protocol was immunoSEQ multiplex PCR, while the TCRdb copy is restricted to in-frame clones and leaves out a portion. This sample carries roughly 170,000 clones, 10% to 15% of them seen once, and the ten largest clones take approximately 0.64%. V was trimmed by 1 base and J by 5 bases, leaving 14 bases between them. The length of the CDR3 is 15 residues. CDR1 and CDR2 (germline): SGHDN, FVKESK. The rearrangement uses TRBV14 and TRBJ2-5; possible D gene TRBD2, 7 bases. The specimen was central memory CD4+ T cells from blood. This sequence was found in a woman aged 18-29 years in good health. The CDR3 is CASSQVSGGRETQYF. CDR3 bases: TGTGCCAGCAGCCAAGTCTCGGGGGGCCGGGAGACCCAGTACTTC.